This T cell receptor (beta chain) originates from a study of Graves' ophthalmopathy and Graves' hyperthyroidism. Study results and limitations: Among expanded thyroid clonotypes above 0.001 frequency, most also occurred in blood.

The CDR3 extends over 16 amino acids. CDR1 and CDR2 from the germline V gene are ENHRY and SYGVKD. The V and J ends lost 2 bases and 3 bases, in that order; junction bases with no gene match: 8. TCR beta CDR3 regions were amplified from RNA transcripts. HTBI primers served in a first-round RT-PCR, which a second-round multiplex PCR followed. TCRdb reanalysed the multiplex PCR reads using MiXCR and keeps one entry per CDR3 protein. The data contain 650,000 to 900,000 distinct CDR3 sequences, around 40% of them seen just once; the ten biggest clones take up less than 55%. This clonotype was seen many times. What it binds is unknown.

Sequencing was done on a sample of peripheral blood. The chain employs TRBV10-3 and TRBJ2-5; the match to TRBD2 covers 8 bases. The clonotype originates from an adult man with Graves' ophthalmopathy. The CDR3 sequence is CAISETGGVGEETQYF. As DNA, the CDR3 is TGTGCCATCAGTGAGACGGGGGGGGTTGGCGAAGAGACCCAGTACTTC.